This T cell receptor beta chain was sequenced in a study of regulatory T cells in long-lasting Graves disease. Study conclusions and caveats: The TCR repertoire of persistent Graves' patients was less diverse than that of newly diagnosed ones.

The CDR3 totals 14 residues. Germline V lookup: CDR1 ENHRY, CDR2 SYGVKD. V was clipped by 6 bases and J by 0 bases, with 12 bases between them. This clonotype showed up many times. As yet, its antigen is unknown. With iRepertoire HTBI primers and Arm-PCR of CDR3 regions, TCR beta libraries were built. TCRdb itself ran the multiplex PCR reads through MiXCR, one entry per CDR3 protein. The sample lists 600,000 to 800,000 distinct CDR3 sequences; approximately 31% were seen once. Time point here: persistent/refractory GD, antithyroid drugs over 5 years with positive TRAb. RNA from PBMCs was the source of the TCR library.

The chain is built from TRBV10-3 and TRBJ2-7; D ambiguous. This sequence originates from a female donor with Graves disease. This material consisted of peripheral blood mononuclear cells (PBMCs), taken when the disease was refractory, from a patient treated with antithyroid drugs. This CDR3 is CAIRYSVFSYEQYF. CDR3 in DNA: TGTGCCATCAGATACAGTGTCTTCTCCTACGAGCAGTACTTC.